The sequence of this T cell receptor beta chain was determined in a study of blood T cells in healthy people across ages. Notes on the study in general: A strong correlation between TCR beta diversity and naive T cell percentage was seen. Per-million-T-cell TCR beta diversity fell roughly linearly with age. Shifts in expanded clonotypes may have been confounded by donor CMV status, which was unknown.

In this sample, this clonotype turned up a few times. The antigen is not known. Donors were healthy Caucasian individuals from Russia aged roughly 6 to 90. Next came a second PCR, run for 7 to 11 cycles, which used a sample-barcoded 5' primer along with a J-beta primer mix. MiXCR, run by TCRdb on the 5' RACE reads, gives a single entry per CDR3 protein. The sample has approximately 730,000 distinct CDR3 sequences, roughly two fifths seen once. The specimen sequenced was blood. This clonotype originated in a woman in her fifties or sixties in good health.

CDR3 amino acids: CASSPSGGITDTQYF. The CDR3 DNA follows: TGTGCCAGCAGCCCTAGCGGGGGGATCACAGATACGCAGTATTTT. This chain uses TRBV3-1 with TRBJ2-3; 11 nucleotides line up with TRBD2. The CDR3 runs to 15 residues. Germline V lookup: CDR1 LGHDT, CDR2 YNNKEL (reference sequence). V lost 4 bases and J lost 2; bases outside the gene matches: 2.